Presented here are 3 T cell receptor beta chains from one specimen sequenced in a study of identical twins. TCRdb itself ran the 5' RACE reads through MiXCR, one entry per CDR3 protein. Here the sample spans around 100,000 distinct CDR3 sequences, about 6% being singletons. The sample comprised memory T cells sorted from blood. These receptors came from a woman between 50 and 59 years old in good health.

This clonotype appeared many times. This sequence joins TRBV5-6 and TRBJ2-5, with 7 bases that match TRBD2. V gave up 8 bases and J gave up 5 bases; unmatched junction bases: 18. Germline-derived CDR1 and CDR2 are SGHDT and YYEEEE. CDR3 length equals 16 residues. The CDR3 DNA is TGTGCCAGTAGCCCCGGTGGCGGGAGATTATCGGAGACCCAGTACTTC. Amino acid sequence: CASSPGGGRLSETQYF.

This clonotype occurred many times. Here the CDR3 reads CSAKAGETQYF. CDR3 DNA sequence: TGCAGTGCCAAAGCCGGAGAGACCCAGTACTTC. This sequence joins TRBV20-1 and TRBJ2-5, with D hard to call. Deletions cut 6 bases from V and 4 bases from J, with 9 bases between. The germline CDR1 and CDR2 sequences are DFQATT and SNEGSKA (reference sequence). This CDR3 is built from 11 residues.

The chain carries TRBV5-4 and TRBJ2-7; possible D gene TRBD1, 5 bases. Germline V lookup: CDR1 SGHNT, CDR2 YYREEE (reference sequence). V lost 3 bases and J lost 5, with 15 bases in between. The CDR3 consists of 14 residues. The CDR3 nucleotides are TGTGCCAGCAGCTCTAAGAAACAGGTCCACGAGCAGTACTTC. Protein: CASSSKKQVHEQYF.